These 16 T cell receptor beta chains were all obtained from the same sample, sequenced in a study of T cells in Graves' hyperthyroidism and ophthalmopathy. There were TCR beta CDR3 regions amplified from RNA transcripts. Using the HTBI primer set, a first-round RT-PCR was run on the TCR CDR3. TCRdb re-analysed the multiplex PCR reads in MiXCR, keeping a single row per CDR3 protein. This table has about 350,000 distinct CDR3 sequences, 14% appearing once. Material: blood. These TCRs come from a woman aged 25 to 45 with Graves' hyperthyroidism.

The chain joins TRBV9 to TRBJ2-1; D remains unclear. This CDR3 comprises 12 residues. Trimming shortened V by 0 bases and J by 9 bases, and 7 bases separated the two germline ends. Germline V gives CDR1 SGDLS, CDR2 YYNGEE. CDR3 region: CASSVAPSEQFF. The CDR3 DNA reads TGTGCCAGCAGCGTAGCCCCAAGTGAGCAGTTCTTC.

This clonotype was detected a few times. This chain's CDR3 is CASSSQGDNQPQHF. In nucleotides, the CDR3 is TGCGCCAGCAGCTCTCAGGGAGACAATCAGCCCCAGCATTTT. The chain is built from TRBV4-1 and TRBJ1-5; tentatively, D is TRBD1 (5 bases). V dropped 5 bases and J dropped 3 bases, with 11 bases sitting between them. The CDR3 spans 14 residues. CDR1 and CDR2 (germline): MGHRA, YSYEKL.

The rearrangement joins TRBV3-1 to TRBJ1-1, with D unresolved. The CDR3 sequence is 14 residues long. V lost 2 bases and J lost 1, with 8 bases in between. The V gene's germline CDR1 is LGHDT and CDR2 YNNKEL (reference sequence). CDR3 amino acids: CASSQFSANTEAFF. The CDR3 DNA reads TGTGCCAGCAGCCAATTCTCAGCGAACACTGAAGCTTTCTTT. The entire variable domain, with the rest obtained from reference TRBV3-1 and TRBJ1-1, is as follows: DTAVSQTPKYLVTQMGNDKSIKCEQNLGHDTMYWYKQDSKKFLKIMFSYNNKELIINETVPNRFSPKSPDKAHLNLHINSLELGDSAVYFCASSQFSANTEAFFGQGTRLTVV.

The rearrangement joins TRBV2 to TRBJ2-7; D gene ambiguous. Germline V gene lookup returns CDR1 SNHLY and CDR2 FYNNEI. This CDR3 has 11 residues. V lost 4 bases and J lost 7, with 8 bases in between. This CDR3 reads CASSALGEQYF. The CDR3, as DNA: TGTGCCAGCAGTGCGTTGGGTGAGCAGTACTTC.

This clonotype was detected ten times or more. This sequence joins TRBV28 and TRBJ2-1, with D unresolved. V was trimmed by 6 bases and J by 4 bases, leaving 4 bases between them. The CDR3 totals 11 residues. The germline V gene has CDR1 MDHEN and CDR2 SYDVKM. The DNA for the CDR3 is TGTGCCAGCAGGAATTACAATGAGCAGTTCTTC. It codes for CASRNYNEQFF.

The rearrangement uses TRBV9 and TRBJ2-7, with D perhaps assigned TRBD1 or TRBD2 (6 bases each). V was trimmed by 3 bases and J by 6 bases, leaving 13 bases between them. The CDR3 runs to 13 residues. The V gene's germline CDR1 is SGDLS and CDR2 YYNGEE. CDR3 residues: CASSEGGNSEQYF. The DNA for the CDR3 is TGTGCCAGCAGCGAGGGGGGAAACTCCGAGCAGTACTTC. The variable domain in full, with the rest retrieved from reference TRBV9 and TRBJ2-7, is DSGVTQTPKHLITATGQRVTLRCSPRSGDLSVYWYQQSLDQGLQFLIQYYNGEERAKGNILERFSAQQFPDLHSELNLSSLELGDSALYFCASSEGGNSEQYFGPGTRLTVT.

This clonotype was detected ten times or more. The chain couples TRBV29-1 to TRBJ1-5; D is unresolved. V lost 3 bases and J 1 base, leaving 7 bases between the germline ends. Looked up from germline, CDR1 is SQVTM and CDR2 is ANQGSEA. The CDR3 length is 13 residues. The CDR3 coding sequence is TGCAGCGTTGAGCCGGAGAGCAATCAGCCCCAGCATTTT. It specifies CSVEPESNQPQHF.

This clonotype was counted only a few times. This chain links TRBV4-3 with TRBJ2-1; maybe TRBD2 (6 bases). Trimming cost V 3 bases and J 7 bases, with 13 bases left between them. CDR3 length: 14 amino acids. Per germline, CDR1 LGHNA and CDR2 YSLEER. The CDR3 sequence is CASSHLLAANEQFF. CDR3 DNA sequence: TGCGCCAGCAGCCACTTACTAGCAGCAAATGAGCAGTTCTTC.

This clonotype was found a few times. The CDR3 DNA is TGCAGCGTGCGGACTAGCGGGAGACGCTACAATGAGCAGTTCTTC. It yields the protein CSVRTSGRRYNEQFF. The chain carries TRBV29-1 and TRBJ2-1, with 13 bases identical to TRBD2. The V gene's germline CDR1 is SQVTM and CDR2 ANQGSEA. Trimming removed 6 bases from V and 3 bases from J; junction bases left unmatched: 5. The CDR3 runs to 15 residues.

This clonotype has just a few counts. The V call is TRBV4-1, the J call TRBJ1-2; D remains ambiguous. The germline V gene encodes CDR1 MGHRA and CDR2 YSYEKL. The CDR3 loop spans 14 amino acids. V lost 4 bases and J 5 bases, leaving 14 bases between the germline ends. CDR3 sequence: CASSPITKKYGYTF. CDR3 DNA: TGCGCCAGCAGCCCGATAACTAAAAAGTATGGCTACACCTTC.

This clonotype was counted at least ten times. This CDR3 is CASSSNRASWQPQHF. Written as DNA, the CDR3 is TGTGCCAGCAGCTCGAACAGGGCGTCCTGGCAGCCCCAGCATTTT. V is TRBV6-2 or TRBV6-3 and J is TRBJ1-5; D perhaps matches TRBD1 (6 bases). The CDR3 consists of 15 residues. The germline V gene has CDR1 MNHEY and CDR2 SVGEGT. Trimming shortened V by 6 bases and J by 7 bases, and 19 bases separated the two germline ends.

This clonotype was picked up a small number of times. The chain uses TRBV7-9 and TRBJ1-2; D call uncertain. Trimming stripped 5 bases from V and 5 bases from J, with 9 bases between. Germline V gene lookup returns CDR1 SEHNR and CDR2 FQNEAQ (reference sequence). The CDR3 spans 12 residues. The CDR3 reads CASSQEGYGYTF. In DNA form, the CDR3 reads TGTGCCAGCAGCCAAGAGGGATATGGCTACACCTTC.

This clonotype was recorded a few times. Compared with germline, one end of the junction differs, possibly owing to a read error. This chain links TRBV6-1 with TRBJ1-2; 7 positions agree with TRBD1. CDR1 is MNHNS, CDR2 SASEGT, per germline. The length of the CDR3 is 12 residues. CDR3: CASSEGQDGYTF. DNA for the CDR3: TGTGCCAGCAGCGAAGGACAGGATGGCTACACCTTC.

In this sample, this clonotype turned up many times. The chain recombines TRBV20-1 with TRBJ2-7; 13 bases line up with TRBD2. After removal of 4 bases from V and 5 bases from J, the junction contained 8 bases not matched to a gene. The CDR3 has 15 residues. Germline V gene sequence: CDR1 DFQATT, CDR2 SNEGSKA (reference sequence). The CDR3: CSAKTSGRVSHEQYF. CDR3 nucleotides: TGCAGTGCTAAAACTAGCGGGAGGGTTTCCCACGAGCAGTACTTC.

This clonotype occurred a few times. The chain couples TRBV19 to TRBJ2-1, with 9 bases aligning to TRBD2. Germline CDR1 LNHDA, CDR2 SQIVND (reference sequence). The CDR3 is 14 amino acids. With 2 bases clipped from V and 7 bases from J, the junction kept 3 bases outside the gene matches. As DNA, the CDR3 is TGTGCCAGTAGTATATTGCTAGCGGGAAATGAGCAGTTCTTC. This translates into CASSILLAGNEQFF.

The rearrangement joins TRBV4-3 to TRBJ2-7; TRBD1 or TRBD2 may be the D gene (5 bases each). Germline V lookup: CDR1 LGHNA, CDR2 YSLEER. The length of the CDR3 is 15 residues. V lost 1 base and J lost 0, with 10 bases in between. This CDR3 reads CASSQAGSHSYEQYF. The DNA of the CDR3 is TGCGCCAGCAGCCAAGCAGGGAGCCACTCCTACGAGCAGTACTTC.